A single sample gave rise to the 18 T cell receptor beta chains below, sequenced in a study of cytomegalovirus exposure and HLA in healthy donors. The study ran its PCR with 60 Vbeta and 13 Jbeta primers. Generated by immunoSEQ multiplex PCR, the TCRdb table keeps only in-frame clones and is missing some. The table records 150,000 to 200,000 clones, about 77% of them present only once. The source material was PBMCs. These receptor sequences come from a woman aged 25-40 years in good health and CMV-seropositive.

A note on this clone: The junction does not match germline at one end; this may be a read error. The CDR3 nucleotides read TGCGCCAGCAGCCAAGATCCAACAGGGTACTATGGCTACATCTTC. It translates to CASSQDPTGYYGYIF. The V gene is TRBV4-1, the J gene TRBJ1-2, with a weak D call TRBD1 (6 bases). Germline V gene lookup returns CDR1 MGHRA and CDR2 YSYEKL. The CDR3 has 15 residues.

This chain joins TRBV6-1 and TRBJ2-2; D perhaps matches TRBD1 (6 bases). The CDR3 totals 15 residues. V lost 4 bases and J lost 6, with 15 bases in between. Germline CDR1 and CDR2: MNHNS and SASEGT. CDR3 in amino acids: CASSVDNRAAGELFF. The CDR3 DNA reads TGTGCCAGCAGTGTCGACAACAGGGCCGCCGGGGAGCTGTTTTTT.

This clone was observed a handful of times. The genes are TRBV9 and TRBJ1-2, with D possibly matching TRBD1 (5 bases). This CDR3 has 15 residues. The V gene lost 0 bases and the J gene lost 8 bases, with 17 bases spanning the gap. Germline loops: CDR1 SGDLS, CDR2 YYNGEE. CDR3 protein: CASSVVWDSKHGYTF. CDR3 nucleotide sequence: TGTGCCAGCAGCGTAGTCTGGGACTCTAAACACGGCTACACCTTC.

The chain is built from TRBV5-1 and TRBJ2-7, with TRBD2 identical over 12 bases. The CDR3 sequence is 14 residues long. The V and J ends lost 5 bases and 2 bases, in that order; junction bases with no gene match: 2. Looked up from germline, CDR1 is SGHRS and CDR2 is YFSETQ. CDR3 sequence (DNA): TGCGCCAGCAGGACTAGCGGGGGTACCTACGAGCAGTACTTC. Translated: CASRTSGGTYEQYF. Variable domain in full (rest from reference TRBV5-1 and TRBJ2-7): KAGVTQTPRYLIKTRGQQVTLSCSPISGHRSVSWYQQTPGQGLQFLFEYFSETQRNKGNFPGRFSGRQFSNSRSEMNVSTLELGDSALYLCASRTSGGTYEQYFGPGTRLTVT.

The V gene is TRBV4-2, the J gene TRBJ2-5, with TRBD2 identical over 9 bases. The CDR3 extends over 17 amino acids. Germline lookup yields CDR1 LGHNA and CDR2 YNFKEQ. V gave up 3 bases and J gave up 4 bases; unmatched junction bases: 12. The CDR3 DNA sequence: TGTGCCAGCAGCCAGTTCGTGGGGCGGGGGGGGTCAGAGACCCAGTACTTC. It specifies CASSQFVGRGGSETQYF.

V gene TRBV6-5 combines with J gene TRBJ1-4; D gene ambiguous. The CDR3 sequence is 15 residues long. Germline CDR1 and CDR2: MNHEY and SVGAGI. V lost 6 bases, J lost 0 bases, and 11 bases lay in between. This CDR3 is CASSQYIATNEKLFF. The CDR3 DNA follows: TGTGCCAGCAGCCAATACATTGCAACTAATGAAAAACTGTTTTTT.

The sample holds a few counts of this clone. The chain uses TRBV19 and TRBJ1-1; perhaps TRBD1 as D (6 bases). The V gene lost 8 bases and the J gene lost 5 bases, with 24 bases spanning the gap. This CDR3 comprises 16 residues. Per the germline V gene, CDR1 is LNHDA and CDR2 is SQIVND (reference sequence). CDR3 sequence: CASLSSGTKRGTEAFF. As DNA, the CDR3 is TGTGCCAGTTTATCCTCAGGGACGAAAAGGGGGACTGAAGCTTTCTTT.

The chain uses TRBV7-2 and TRBJ1-3; the match to TRBD1 covers 9 bases. V dropped 7 bases and J dropped 2; count of bases not matched to a gene: 9. Germline CDR1 is SGHTA and CDR2 is FQGNSA. The CDR3 sequence is 16 residues long. The CDR3 sequence: CASTRDREFPGNTIYF. CDR3 in DNA: TGTGCCAGCACCCGGGACAGGGAATTTCCTGGAAACACCATATATTTT.

The chain couples TRBV6-4 to TRBJ1-2; D is unclear. V lost 10 bases and J 5 bases, leaving 8 bases between the germline ends. CDR1 and CDR2 (germline): MRHNA, SNTAGT. The CDR3 consists of 10 residues. In DNA form, the CDR3 reads TGTGCCAAGCTGTTATATGGCTACACCTTC. Amino acid sequence: CAKLLYGYTF.

This clone came up once. Distinct nucleotide sequences in the sample also encode this CDR3. The J gene is TRBJ1-2, the V gene TRBV5-1; 9 bases agree with TRBD1. This CDR3 is built from 12 residues. Germline V gene lookup returns CDR1 SGHRS and CDR2 YFSETQ. Trimming at V came to 2 bases and at J to 8 bases, leaving 1 base not matched to a gene. The CDR3 region has the DNA TGCGCCAGCAGCTTAGACAGGGGGGGCTACACCTTC. This sequence encodes CASSLDRGGYTF.

The CDR3 protein is CASSYNGNVLDTQYF. CDR3 sequence (DNA): TGTGCCAGCAGTTACAACGGGAACGTATTAGATACGCAGTATTTT. V gene TRBV6-5 combines with J gene TRBJ2-3; tentative D call: TRBD2 (5 bases). This CDR3 comprises 15 residues. V lost 2 bases, J lost 5 bases, and 14 bases lay in between. Per the germline V gene, CDR1 is MNHEY and CDR2 is SVGAGI.

The CDR3 DNA follows: TGTGCCAGCAGCCAGAGGGGGGGGACGCAGTATTTT. Its protein product is CASSQRGGTQYF. The rearrangement joins TRBV7-9 to TRBJ2-3, with D perhaps matching TRBD2 (7 bases). V lost 5 bases, J lost 9 bases, and 12 bases lay in between. CDR1 SEHNR and CDR2 FQNEAQ come from the germline V gene (reference sequence). CDR3 length equals 12 residues.

V usage is TRBV5-4 and J usage is TRBJ2-1, with 13 bases matching TRBD2. V trimming: 3 bases; J trimming: 10 bases; junction bases outside the gene matches: 7. The CDR3 is made up of 15 amino acids. Germline V gene data show CDR1 as SGHNT and CDR2 as YYREEE (reference sequence). CDR3 protein: CASSSGTSGIREQFF. Here the CDR3 DNA reads TGTGCCAGCAGCTCCGGGACTAGCGGGATACGGGAGCAGTTCTTC.

The J gene is TRBJ2-2, the V gene TRBV15; tentative D call: TRBD1 (6 bases). Trimming took off 0 bases at V and 0 bases at J, with 20 bases between the two ends. CDR1 LNHNV and CDR2 YYDKDF come from the germline V gene (reference sequence). This CDR3 spans 20 amino acids. CDR3 bases: TGTGCCACCAGCAGAGATGCGTTCGGCCTGGACAGTACGAACACCGGGGAGCTGTTTTTT. Encoded protein: CATSRDAFGLDSTNTGELFF.

The V and J genes are TRBV7-2 and TRBJ2-7, with 13 bases identical to TRBD2. J was trimmed by 1 base and V by 6 bases; bases with no gene match: 3. This CDR3 is 15 amino acids long. Germline values: CDR1 SGHTA, CDR2 FQGNSA. The CDR3 DNA sequence: TGTGCCAGCAGTCGGACTAGCGGGGGATCCTACGAGCAGTACTTC. It encodes CASSRTSGGSYEQYF.

The genes are TRBV6-5 and TRBJ2-7; D is possibly TRBD2 (6 bases). The CDR3 extends over 14 amino acids. Germline assignment: CDR1 MNHEY and CDR2 SVGAGI. V was pared by 7 bases and J by 4 bases, with 17 bases between. CDR3 protein: CASNEGSGRYEQYF. The DNA for the CDR3 is TGTGCCAGCAACGAAGGGTCCGGGAGATACGAGCAGTACTTC.

The chain employs TRBV7-3 and TRBJ1-3, with D perhaps TRBD1 (5 bases). Per germline, CDR1 SGHTA and CDR2 FQGTGA. V lost 0 bases, J lost 0 bases, and 15 bases lay in between. The CDR3 sequence is 18 residues long. CDR3 sequence (DNA): TGTGCCAGCAGCTTAACCGCAGGGCCCCCCAGCTCTGGAAACACCATATATTTT. Encoded protein: CASSLTAGPPSSGNTIYF. Together with reference TRBV7-3 and TRBJ1-3, the CDR3 gives the full variable domain: GAGVSQTPSNKVTEKGKYVELRCDPISGHTALYWYRQSLGQGPEFLIYFQGTGAADDSGLPNDRFFAVRPEGSVSTLKIQRTERGDSAVYLCASSLTAGPPSSGNTIYFGEGSWLTVV.

The rearrangement joins TRBV2 to TRBJ2-5, with D unresolved. The better agreement between TRBJ2-7 and the DNA end casts doubt on the J call. The CDR3 extends over 14 amino acids. Germline CDR1 reads SNHLY; CDR2 reads FYNNEI. CDR3 nucleotide sequence: TGTGCCAGCAGTGTCTCGCCCCAAACCTACGAGCAGTACTTC. Translated: CASSVSPQTYEQYF.